This T cell receptor (beta chain) was recorded in a study of cytomegalovirus exposure and HLA in healthy donors. Study details: As an earlier analysis found, roughly 180 million T cells yielded approximately 100 million unique TCR beta sequences. Most genotyped donors, 81% of about 400, had Caucasian-associated genetic ancestry. Findings of the study overall: Reportedly, fewer N-insertions than the approximately 690-donor mean appeared in an Asian-associated ancestry cluster in a later analysis.

The germline gives CDR1 MNHNS, CDR2 SASEGT. The CDR3 runs to 15 residues. Trimming removed 7 bases from V and 4 bases from J, with 14 bases in between. On this clone: Its antigen is unidentified.

PCR used 60 Vbeta primers and 13 Jbeta primers. The table came from immunoSEQ multiplex PCR; TCRdb's copy has only in-frame clones and leaves some out. In the table there are roughly 55,000 clones, around 81% of which are singletons. V is TRBV6-1 and J is TRBJ2-6; possible D gene TRBD1, 6 bases. The sample was PBMCs. The receptor comes from a boy aged 10-17 years in good health and CMV-seropositive. CDR3 sequence (DNA): TGTGCCAGCACCAGACAGGCTGAGGGGGCCAACGTCCTGACTTTC. It yields the protein CASTRQAEGANVLTF.